The 11 T cell receptor beta chains listed next were all sequenced from one sample in a study of blood T cell repertoires in COVID-19. Here immunoSEQ multiplex PCR was the method, and the copy in TCRdb shows in-frame clones only, minus some. The data contain roughly 190,000 clones, over 80% of them singletons. Sequencing was done on a sample of PBMCs or T cells enriched from blood (not recorded which). These receptors were taken from a woman aged 25 to 39 who had been exposed to COVID-19.

CDR3 DNA sequence: TGCGCCAGCAGCGTCAGACAGGGCCCAACCTACGAGCAGTACTTC. This encodes CASSVRQGPTYEQYF. The J gene is TRBJ2-7, the V gene TRBV5-1, with 7 bases matching TRBD1. The CDR3 length is 15 residues. Germline V CDR1 and CDR2: SGHRS, YFSETQ. Trimming at V came to 4 bases and at J to 2 bases, leaving 9 bases not matched to a gene.

This rearrangement joins TRBV11-2 to TRBJ1-3; tentative D call: TRBD1 (6 bases). This CDR3 has 15 residues. In germline, CDR1 is SGHAT, CDR2 FQNNGV. V was pared by 7 bases and J by 3 bases, with 16 bases between. The CDR3, as DNA: TGTGCCAGCACGCATCGGGGGGCACTTGGAAACACCATATATTTT. Its protein is CASTHRGALGNTIYF.

This sequence joins TRBV10-3 and TRBJ2-1, with D possibly matching TRBD1 (5 bases). The germline CDR1 and CDR2 sequences are ENHRY and SYGVKD. V lost 6 bases and J lost 10, with 10 bases in between. The CDR3 runs 11 residues. CDR3 loop: CAISQTEEQFF. Here the CDR3 DNA reads TGTGCCATCAGCCAGACAGAGGAGCAGTTCTTC.

The CDR3 spells CASSLGRGYNEQFF. As DNA, the CDR3 is TGCGCCAGCAGCCTAGGCCGGGGGTACAATGAGCAGTTCTTC. This rearrangement joins TRBV5-1 to TRBJ2-1; D may be TRBD2 (6 bases). The CDR3 loop spans 14 amino acids. V was cut by 4 bases and J by 4 bases, with 12 bases left in between. Germline values: CDR1 SGHRS, CDR2 YFSETQ. The full variable domain, its missing parts supplied by reference TRBV5-1 and TRBJ2-1, is KAGVTQTPRYLIKTRGQQVTLSCSPISGHRSVSWYQQTPGQGLQFLFEYFSETQRNKGNFPGRFSGRQFSNSRSEMNVSTLELGDSALYLCASSLGRGYNEQFFGPGTRLTVL.

This clone has a single count. This chain uses TRBV5-1 with TRBJ2-1; 7 bases map to TRBD1. The CDR3 spans 14 residues. From germline, CDR1 is SGHRS and CDR2 YFSETQ. With V trimmed by 3 bases and J by 5 bases, 5 bases remained unmatched. The CDR3 sequence: CASSSQGGNNEQFF. CDR3 bases: TGCGCCAGCAGCTCCCAAGGGGGCAACAATGAGCAGTTCTTC.

The V call is TRBV5-1, the J call TRBJ2-2; D gene unclear. This CDR3 spans 15 amino acids. The germline CDR1 and CDR2 sequences are SGHRS and YFSETQ. V lost 4 bases, J lost 0 bases, and 10 bases lay in between. CDR3 region: CASSSSAANTGELFF. In nucleotides, the CDR3 is TGCGCCAGCAGCAGTTCGGCGGCGAACACCGGGGAGCTGTTTTTT.

The chain carries TRBV5-4 and TRBJ1-2; D is ambiguous. The V gene lost 0 bases and the J gene lost 6 bases, with 15 bases spanning the gap. Germline assignment: CDR1 SGHNT and CDR2 YYREEE (reference sequence). This CDR3 region has 15 residues. CDR3 protein: CASSLVGSGWDGYTF. For the CDR3, the DNA is TGTGCCAGCAGCTTGGTGGGCAGCGGTTGGGATGGCTACACCTTC. Using reference TRBV5-4 and TRBJ1-2 for the parts outside the CDR3, the full variable domain is ETGVTQSPTHLIKTRGQQVTLRCSSQSGHNTVSWYQQALGQGPQFIFQYYREEENGRGNFPPRFSGLQFPNYSSELNVNALELDDSALYLCASSLVGSGWDGYTFGSGTRLTVV.

The gene calls are TRBV19 and TRBJ2-2; possible D gene TRBD2, 5 bases. The CDR3 is 15 amino acids. Per germline, CDR1 LNHDA and CDR2 SQIVND (reference sequence). The ends were cut back, 1 base at V and 4 bases at J, with 10 bases in the middle. In DNA form, the CDR3 reads TGTGCCAGTAGTATAGTGGCTAGCAGCACCGGGGAGCTGTTTTTT. It translates to CASSIVASSTGELFF.

The J gene is TRBJ1-1, the V gene TRBV19; D unresolved. This CDR3 has 13 residues. Germline CDR1 is LNHDA and CDR2 is SQIVND (reference sequence). V lost 5 bases and J 1 base, leaving 8 bases between the germline ends. CDR3 coding DNA: TGTGCCAGTAGTCCCGGGTGGAACACTGAAGCTTTCTTT. Amino acid sequence: CASSPGWNTEAFF.

The chain links TRBV10-2 to TRBJ1-5; 8 nucleotides agree with TRBD1. The CDR3 extends over 14 amino acids. With V trimmed by 5 bases and J by 8 bases, 8 bases remained unmatched. CDR1 is WSHSY, CDR2 SAAADI, per germline. The CDR3: CASSPDRGDEPQHF. The CDR3, as DNA: TGCGCCAGCAGTCCCGACAGGGGAGATGAGCCCCAGCATTTT.

This chain links TRBV9 with TRBJ2-5; no clear D gene. The CDR3 length is 14 residues. V shed 3 bases and J shed 1 base, with 10 bases lying between them. Germline-derived CDR1 and CDR2 are SGDLS and YYNGEE. The CDR3 reads CASSDGPSQETQYF. DNA of the CDR3: TGTGCCAGCAGCGATGGGCCCTCCCAAGAGACCCAGTACTTC.